Below, 7 T cell receptor beta chains from the same sample are listed, as sequenced in a study of blood T cell repertoires in COVID-19. Assay used: immunoSEQ multiplex PCR; TCRdb lists only in-frame clones, some missing. This sample has 350,000 or so clones, with about nine tenths found just once. Source material: PBMCs or T cells enriched from blood (not recorded which). These receptors originate from a woman aged 25 to 45 who had been exposed to COVID-19.

The genes are TRBV5-4 and TRBJ2-1; TRBD2 aligns across 7 bases. This CDR3 contains 16 residues. Trimming took 0 bases from V and 6 from J; bases not matched to a gene: 9. Per the germline V gene, CDR1 is SGHNT and CDR2 is YYREEE (reference sequence). The CDR3 sequence: CASSLDPPSGANEQFF. CDR3 sequence (DNA): TGTGCCAGCAGCTTGGACCCTCCCAGCGGGGCCAATGAGCAGTTCTTC.

The V and J genes are TRBV6-4 and TRBJ2-1, with TRBD2 identical over 9 bases. This CDR3 has 14 amino acids. The junction had 5 bases not matched to a gene; V was cut back by 4 bases and J by 7 bases. CDR1 and CDR2 (germline): MRHNA, SNTAGT. In DNA, the CDR3 is TGTGCCAGCAGTGTGCTAGCGGGGCATAATGAGCAGTTCTTC. Amino acid sequence: CASSVLAGHNEQFF.

The chain links TRBV11-2 to TRBJ2-1, with TRBD2 matching 11 bases. After removal of 6 bases from V and 10 bases from J, the junction contained 11 bases not matched to a gene. Germline-derived CDR1 and CDR2 are SGHAT and FQNNGV. The CDR3 is 15 residues long. The CDR3 spells CASSLAGGGFWEQFF. The CDR3, as DNA: TGTGCCAGCAGTCTAGCGGGAGGCGGGTTCTGGGAGCAGTTCTTC.

J is TRBJ2-3 and V is TRBV28, with TRBD1 matching over 9 bases. The CDR3 length is 17 residues. Germline V gene sequence: CDR1 MDHEN, CDR2 SYDVKM. V lost 4 bases, J lost 5 bases, and 13 bases stayed unmatched. The CDR3 bases are TGTGCCAGCAGTTCACTTACCAGGACAGGGGCAGGAGATACGCAGTATTTT. It codes for CASSSLTRTGAGDTQYF.

The chain uses TRBV28 and TRBJ2-4; 9 bases fit TRBD1. Looked up from germline, CDR1 is MDHEN and CDR2 is SYDVKM. V was pared by 5 bases and J by 1 base, with 3 bases of the junction left unmatched. This CDR3 spans 15 amino acids. CDR3 region: CASSPGTGAKNIQYF. The CDR3 bases are TGTGCCAGCAGTCCCGGGACAGGGGCCAAAAACATTCAGTACTTC.

V usage is TRBV5-1 and J usage is TRBJ2-7; 9 bases match TRBD2. Germline V gives CDR1 SGHRS, CDR2 YFSETQ. J gave up 0 bases and V 1 base, and 2 bases lay outside the gene matches. The CDR3 consists of 15 residues. CDR3: CASSLTSGYSYEQYF. CDR3 DNA sequence: TGCGCCAGCAGCTTGACTAGCGGGTACTCCTACGAGCAGTACTTC. Looking up the rest from reference TRBV5-1 and TRBJ2-7 gives the full variable domain: KAGVTQTPRYLIKTRGQQVTLSCSPISGHRSVSWYQQTPGQGLQFLFEYFSETQRNKGNFPGRFSGRQFSNSRSEMNVSTLELGDSALYLCASSLTSGYSYEQYFGPGTRLTVT.

The chain has TRBV10-1 and TRBJ2-2; TRBD1 agrees at 8 bases. CDR3 size: 17 residues. Germline CDR1 WNHNN, CDR2 SYGVQD (reference sequence). V lost 6 bases to trimming and J lost 5 bases; unmatched junction nucleotides: 14. DNA for the CDR3: TGCGCCAGCAGCCCTAGACAGGGGATAAGAGGGACCGGGGAGCTGTTTTTT. As protein: CASSPRQGIRGTGELFF.